This T cell receptor (beta chain) was profiled in a study of a mutant IDH1 vaccine in newly diagnosed glioma. Study overall: Patients had received radiotherapy, temozolomide, or both previously, most receiving both.

As regards this clone: Antigen: not known.

The CDR3 contains 14 residues. V shed 7 bases, J shed 8 bases, and the junction held 9 bases outside the gene matches. Germline loops: CDR1 MDHEN, CDR2 SYDVKM. Time point denoted: week 23, last vaccination. Alongside topical imiquimod, each dose of vaccine comprised 300 ug of mutant IDH1 20-mer peptide. Each donor presented with a new WHO grade 3 or 4 astrocytoma that tested IDH1-mutant and showed ATRX loss. Profiling relied on immunoSEQ multiplex PCR, and the TCRdb table lists in-frame clones only, not all of them. The top ten clones hold 5% to 6% of a sample with over 35,000 clones, roughly 76% of them seen once.

The sequences come from PBMCs, collected from a glioma patient whose treatment included an IDH1 peptide vaccine. The receptor was derived from a man aged 35-49 years with glioma. This sequence joins TRBV28 and TRBJ2-1, with TRBD2 identical over 9 bases. The CDR3 region has the DNA TGTGCCAGCATCCTAGGCGGGAGGGGCCATGAGCAGTTCTTC. Its translation: CASILGGRGHEQFF.